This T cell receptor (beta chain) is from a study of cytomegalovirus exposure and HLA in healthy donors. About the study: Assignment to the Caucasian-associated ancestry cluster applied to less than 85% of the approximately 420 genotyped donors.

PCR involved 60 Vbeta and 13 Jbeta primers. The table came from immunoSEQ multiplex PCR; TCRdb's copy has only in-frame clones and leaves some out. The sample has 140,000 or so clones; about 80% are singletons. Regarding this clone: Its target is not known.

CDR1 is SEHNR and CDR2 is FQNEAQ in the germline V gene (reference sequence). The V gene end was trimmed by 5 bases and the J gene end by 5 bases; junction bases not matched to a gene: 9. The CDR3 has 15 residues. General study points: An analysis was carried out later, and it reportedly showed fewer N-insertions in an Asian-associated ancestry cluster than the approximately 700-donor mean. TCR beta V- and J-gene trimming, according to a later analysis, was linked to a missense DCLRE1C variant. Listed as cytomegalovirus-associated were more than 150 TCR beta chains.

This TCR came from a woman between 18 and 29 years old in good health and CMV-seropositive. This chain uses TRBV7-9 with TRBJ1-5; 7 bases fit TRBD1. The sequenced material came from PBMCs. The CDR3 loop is CASSPVTGADQPQHF. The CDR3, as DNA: TGTGCCAGCAGCCCTGTCACAGGGGCGGATCAGCCCCAGCATTTT.